These T cell receptor beta chains were read from a single sample in a study of T-cell reconstitution after alpha-beta-depleted transplantation in children. Using its own MiXCR run on the PCR reads, TCRdb lists one record per CDR3 protein. The table lists 540,000 or so distinct CDR3 sequences, roughly 23% of them singletons. Sample: PBMCs, mostly from graft donor cells, taken 360 days after TCRalphabeta/CD19-depleted stem cell transplant. Every receptor here comes from a boy in the first two years of life who had a stem cell transplant for acute myeloid leukemia, so the T cells may come from the graft donor. The CDR3 runs from the conserved cysteine through the conserved F or W. A D gene is named only where the DNA matches it firmly. For some rows the clone size is stated as once, few or many, or as a class when expanded; others skip it.

clone size: many; V gene: TRBV2; D gene: .; J gene: TRBJ1-2; CDR3 DNA: TGTGCCAGCAGTGCGGATTTACCGGATCTCTACCACTATGGCTACACCTTC; CDR3 protein: CASSADLPDLYHYGYTF
clone size: .; V gene: TRBV6-1; D gene: .; J gene: TRBJ2-3; CDR3 DNA: TGTGCCAGCAGCCTAAGTGGGGGCGGGGGAGATACGCAGTATTTT; CDR3 protein: CASSLSGGGGDTQYF
clone size: .; V gene: TRBV5-1; D gene: TRBD1; J gene: TRBJ2-3; CDR3 DNA: TGCGCCAGCAGCGCATCCGGACAGGGACAGACAGATACGCAGTATTTT; CDR3 protein: CASSASGQGQTDTQYF
clone size: .; V gene: TRBV7-9; D gene: .; J gene: TRBJ1-1; CDR3 DNA: TGTGCCAGCAGCTTTCGGGGAGATCATGAAGCTTTCTTT; CDR3 protein: CASSFRGDHEAFF
clone size: few; V gene: TRBV6-5; D gene: .; J gene: TRBJ2-3; CDR3 DNA: TGTGCCAGCAGTTACTCAAACGATGGCCCGTCCACAGATACGCAGTATTTT; CDR3 protein: CASSYSNDGPSTDTQYF
clone size: .; V gene: TRBV7-2; D gene: TRBD2; J gene: TRBJ2-3; CDR3 DNA: TGTGCCAGCAGCCGTAGCGGGGGTTTGGATACGCAGTATTTT; CDR3 protein: CASSRSGGLDTQYF
clone size: many; V gene: TRBV29-1; D gene: .; J gene: TRBJ2-5; CDR3 DNA: TGCAGCGTTGAAGATCCCCGATTTCGGGGGCAAGAGACCCAGTACTTC; CDR3 protein: CSVEDPRFRGQETQYF
clone size: .; V gene: TRBV6-1; D gene: .; J gene: TRBJ1-4; CDR3 DNA: TGTGCCAGCAGTCCTCAGGGGATTAATGAAAAACTGTTTTTT; CDR3 protein: CASSPQGINEKLFF
clone size: .; V gene: TRBV12-3/TRBV12-4; D gene: .; J gene: TRBJ1-1; CDR3 DNA: TGTGCCAGCGGTCGTGGACAGAAGAACACTGAAGCTTTCTTT; CDR3 protein: CASGRGQKNTEAFF
clone size: .; V gene: TRBV20-1; D gene: TRBD2; J gene: TRBJ2-1; CDR3 DNA: TGCAGTGCAATCATCGGACTAGCGGGGGGCGAGCAGTTCTTC; CDR3 protein: CSAIIGLAGGEQFF
clone size: .; V gene: TRBV20-1; D gene: .; J gene: TRBJ1-5; CDR3 DNA: TGCAGTGCTAGCCTCGGAGAGGGCAATCAGCCCCAGCATTTT; CDR3 protein: CSASLGEGNQPQHF
clone size: many; V gene: TRBV29-1; D gene: .; J gene: TRBJ1-1; CDR3 DNA: TGCAGCGTTGAAGAGTCTCACACTGAAGCTTTCTTT; CDR3 protein: CSVEESHTEAFF
clone size: few; V gene: TRBV20-1; D gene: .; J gene: TRBJ2-5; CDR3 DNA: TGCAGTGCTTACCCGGCAGGGGAAGAGACCCAGTACTTC; CDR3 protein: CSAYPAGEETQYF
clone size: once; V gene: TRBV20-1; D gene: .; J gene: TRBJ1-6; CDR3 DNA: TGCAGTGCCCTCGCCGGGCTTATTTCACCCCTCCACTTT; CDR3 protein: CSALAGLISPLHF
clone size: .; V gene: TRBV5-1; D gene: .; J gene: TRBJ1-2; CDR3 DNA: TGCGCCAGCAGCGCATACCCGACGGACAACTATGGCTACACCTTC; CDR3 protein: CASSAYPTDNYGYTF
clone size: .; V gene: TRBV29-1; D gene: .; J gene: TRBJ2-7; CDR3 DNA: TGCAGCGTTGTGGCAGGAGCCTACGAGCAGTACTTC; CDR3 protein: CSVVAGAYEQYF
clone size: .; V gene: TRBV7-3; D gene: TRBD1; J gene: TRBJ2-5; CDR3 DNA: TGTGCCAGCAGCCCACAACGTGACAGGGAGGAGACCCAGTACTTC; CDR3 protein: CASSPQRDREETQYF
clone size: few; V gene: TRBV6-5; D gene: .; J gene: TRBJ1-1; CDR3 DNA: TGTGCCAGCAGTTACTCGGTACCAGTGACTGAAGCTTTCTTT; CDR3 protein: CASSYSVPVTEAFF
clone size: .; V gene: TRBV15; D gene: .; J gene: TRBJ2-1; CDR3 DNA: TGTGCCACAAGCGCGGGTACTGAGCAGTTCTTC; CDR3 protein: CATSAGTEQFF
clone size: few; V gene: TRBV6-1; D gene: .; J gene: TRBJ1-2; CDR3 DNA: TGTGCCAGCCTTGGTGACAGGCCCTATGGCTACACCTTC; CDR3 protein: CASLGDRPYGYTF
clone size: .; V gene: TRBV6-5; D gene: TRBD1; J gene: TRBJ1-6; CDR3 DNA: TGTGCCAGCAGTTACTCGACAGGGGGTAATTCACCCCTCCACTTT; CDR3 protein: CASSYSTGGNSPLHF
clone size: few; V gene: TRBV20-1; D gene: .; J gene: TRBJ2-7; CDR3 DNA: TGCAGTGCAGCGGCCGTCTACGAGCAGTACTTC; CDR3 protein: CSAAAVYEQYF
clone size: .; V gene: TRBV12-3/TRBV12-4; D gene: .; J gene: TRBJ1-2; CDR3 DNA: TGTGCCAGCAGTTTCTTCCCCAGAACTAACTATGGCTACACCTTC; CDR3 protein: CASSFFPRTNYGYTF
clone size: .; V gene: TRBV7-3; D gene: TRBD2; J gene: TRBJ2-1; CDR3 DNA: TGTGCCAGCAGTGCGCCGGGACTAGGATTCACTGAGCAGTTCTTC; CDR3 protein: CASSAPGLGFTEQFF
clone size: many; V gene: TRBV29-1; D gene: TRBD1; J gene: TRBJ2-2; CDR3 DNA: TGCAGCGTTGAAAAGGACAGGGGAACCACCGGGGAGCTGTTTTTT; CDR3 protein: CSVEKDRGTTGELFF
clone size: many; V gene: TRBV5-1; D gene: .; J gene: TRBJ2-1; CDR3 DNA: TGCGCCAGCAGCCCTGGTGACCCGACGCAGTTCTTC; CDR3 protein: CASSPGDPTQFF
clone size: few; V gene: TRBV20-1; D gene: .; J gene: TRBJ1-5; CDR3 DNA: TGCAGTGCTAGAGAGCAGGGAATGGGGAATCAGCCCCAGCATTTT; CDR3 protein: CSAREQGMGNQPQHF
clone size: few; V gene: TRBV6-5; D gene: .; J gene: TRBJ1-2; CDR3 DNA: TGTGCCAGCAGTTACTCCGTCACCGGGAGGGCGAGCGGCTACACCTTC; CDR3 protein: CASSYSVTGRASGYTF
clone size: .; V gene: TRBV12-3/TRBV12-4; D gene: .; J gene: TRBJ2-7; CDR3 DNA: TGTGCCAGCAGTGGTACAAGGAGGTACGAGCAGTACTTC; CDR3 protein: CASSGTRRYEQYF
clone size: few; V gene: TRBV6-5; D gene: .; J gene: TRBJ1-5; CDR3 DNA: TGTGCCAGCAGTTACTTAGGGGTTAATCAGCCCCAGCATTTT; CDR3 protein: CASSYLGVNQPQHF
clone size: .; V gene: TRBV12-3/TRBV12-4; D gene: TRBD1; J gene: TRBJ2-7; CDR3 DNA: TGTGCCAGCAGGACAGGGTCCTACGAGCAGTACTTC; CDR3 protein: CASRTGSYEQYF
clone size: .; V gene: TRBV12-3/TRBV12-4; D gene: .; J gene: TRBJ1-1; CDR3 DNA: TGTGCCAGCAGTCGACAGCCTATTGAAGCTTTCTTT; CDR3 protein: CASSRQPIEAFF
clone size: many; V gene: TRBV29-1; D gene: TRBD2; J gene: TRBJ2-3; CDR3 DNA: TGCAGCGTTGAAGAGGGCGGGGGGCCAGATACGCAGTATTTT; CDR3 protein: CSVEEGGGPDTQYF